The following is a T cell receptor (beta chain) sequence with its context. Its antigen is not identified. The iRepertoire nested amplicon-rescue multiplex PCR amplified TCR alpha and beta CDR3s from RNA. For one-step reverse transcription and amplification, about 85-400 ng of tissue mRNA or PBMC total RNA was used. TCRdb re-called the multiplex PCR reads through MiXCR, storing one row per CDR3 protein. The top ten hold around 39% of the sample, which has about 17,000 distinct CDR3 sequences, roughly 50% seen once. The sample originates from a study of glioma-infiltrating T cells. The study, taken as a whole, reports: CDR3 overlap between tissue and blood was very small. Tissue-blood divergence was below expectation in non-neoplastic patients, above in gliomas.

Trimming stripped 4 bases from V and 0 bases from J, with 16 bases between. Germline V CDR1 and CDR2: SGHTA, FQGNSA. The CDR3 extends over 17 amino acids. The chain joins TRBV7-2 to TRBJ1-5, with D maybe TRBD1 (5 bases). The specimen sequenced was glioma tissue, nonneoplastic brain tissue, or PBMCs (not recorded which). The sequence came from a human donor with low-grade glioma or glioblastoma, undergoing nonglioma brain surgery, or in good health (not recorded which). This CDR3 is CASSSTSGVSSNQPQHF. The CDR3 region has the DNA TGTGCCAGCAGCTCAACGTCGGGGGTGTCTAGCAATCAGCCCCAGCATTTT.